This T cell receptor (beta chain) stems from a study of beta chain features in type 1 diabetes. Across the study: Cells sorted and examined across all samples totaled 85 million to 110 million.

The junction had 4 bases not matched to a gene; V was cut back by 4 bases and J by 3 bases. The CDR3 spans 14 residues. Germline loops: CDR1 SEHNR, CDR2 FQNEAQ (reference sequence). The sequenced template was cDNA made from the entire isolated RNA. This table comes from immunoSEQ multiplex PCR, and its TCRdb copy is limited to in-frame clones, with some not included. Here the sample spans more than 85,000 clones, about two fifths being singletons. The single heparinised draw taken from each donor contained about 100 mL of blood on average. Sorting produced populations that all topped 95% purity. The specimen was stem cell memory CD4+ T cells from blood. The chain is built from TRBV7-9 and TRBJ2-3; 7 bases are a match to TRBD2. The clonotype originates from a woman aged 18-35 years in good health. This chain's CDR3 is CASSSLADTDTQYF. Here the CDR3 DNA reads TGTGCCAGCAGCTCCCTAGCGGATACAGATACGCAGTATTTT.